Each of the 26 T cell receptor beta chains below was sequenced from the same sample in a study of tumor-infiltrating lymphocytes in primary liver carcinoma. TCR beta cDNA came from roughly 550 ng total RNA, primed with a constant-region primer. TCR beta libraries came from three nested multiplex PCR rounds using slightly modified ARM-PCR. Use of TRBV1-TRBV30 forward primers with a C-beta reverse primer characterized the first two PCR rounds, which lasted about 10 cycles each. TCRdb reprocessed the multiplex PCR reads via MiXCR and lists one record per CDR3 protein. The sample gives 250,000 to 400,000 distinct CDR3 sequences, more than 55% of which show up once; roughly 9% is in the top ten. The study extracted blood RNA from unsorted whole blood and also extracted germline DNA. Sequencing input: peripheral blood. These receptors were obtained from a man in his forties with primary liver carcinoma and hepatitis B virus infection.

Only one count was recorded for this clonotype. Because the CDR3's place on the DNA is in doubt, the DNA is left out and the CDR3 is given as listed by TCRdb. J is TRBJ1-2 and V is TRBV6-1. The germline CDR1 and CDR2 sequences are MNHNS and SASEGT. The CDR3 spans 13 residues, counting both ends. CDR3 loop: CASKLSENYGCTF.

This clonotype appeared many times. The chain is built from TRBV6-5 and TRBJ2-5, with D uncertain. V shed 2 bases and J shed 3 bases, with 7 bases lying between them. The germline V gene has CDR1 MNHEY and CDR2 SVGAGI. The CDR3 totals 13 residues. The CDR3 DNA reads as TGTGCCAGCAGTTACACAGCAGAAGAGACCCAGTACTTC. Encoded protein: CASSYTAEETQYF.

Comment on this clonotype: A much more abundant neighbour one base away suggests this may be a read error. The chain combines TRBV12-3 or TRBV12-4 with TRBJ2-2; 7 bases match TRBD1. The CDR3 is 14 residues long. The ends lost 5 bases at V and 9 bases at J; junction bases unmatched: 9. The CDR3 nucleotides read TGTGCCAGCAGTGCACCAGGGGGATCCAGGGAGCTGTTTTTT. This codes for CASSAPGGSRELFF.

The chain recombines TRBV7-9 with TRBJ2-3, with 13 nucleotides matching TRBD2. The CDR3 contains 18 residues. Germline assignment: CDR1 SEHNR and CDR2 FQNEAQ (reference sequence). The junction had 16 bases not matched to a gene; V was cut back by 4 bases and J by 9 bases. The CDR3 sequence: CASSSHTLAGGPQGTQYF. The CDR3 region has the DNA TGTGCCAGCAGCTCACACACACTAGCGGGAGGGCCGCAGGGCACGCAGTATTTT.

On this clonotype: The junction does not match germline at one end; this may be a read error. The chain recombines TRBV6-2 or TRBV6-3 with TRBJ2-5; no clear D gene. This CDR3 is built from 12 residues. Germline V gene sequence: CDR1 MNHEY, CDR2 SVGEGT. CDR3 protein: CASNYVGETQYF. The DNA of the CDR3 is TGTGCCAGCAATTACGTTGGGGAGACCCAGTACTTC.

Details on this clonotype: A much larger clone differs by one base, so this may be a read error. V is TRBV10-2 and J is TRBJ1-1; the D gene is possibly TRBD1 (5 bases). The CDR3 covers 14 residues. Germline-derived CDR1 and CDR2 are WSHSY and SAAADI. V was shortened by 7 bases and J by 0 bases, with 12 bases between the two germline ends. CDR3 in amino acids: CASTMDTMNTEAFF. The CDR3 coding sequence is TGCGCCAGCACCATGGACACCATGAACACTGAAGCTTTCTTT.

This rearrangement joins TRBV30 to TRBJ1-5; no clear D gene. The CDR3 runs to 14 residues. The germline V gene has CDR1 GTSNPN and CDR2 SVGIG (reference sequence). V lost 3 bases and J lost 5, with 14 bases in between. The CDR3 region is CAWSLGEGDQPQHF. CDR3 coding DNA: TGTGCCTGGAGCCTCGGGGAGGGTGATCAGCCCCAGCATTTT.

This clonotype was seen at least ten times. J is TRBJ2-5 and V is TRBV11-2, with D perhaps TRBD1 or TRBD2 (5 bases each). Trimming stripped 6 bases from V and 7 bases from J, with 18 bases between. Germline lookup yields CDR1 SGHAT and CDR2 FQNNGV. CDR3 size: 14 residues. CDR3 DNA: TGTGCCAGCAGAGTTGACCGGGACCCGCGGACCCAGTACTTC. The encoded protein is CASRVDRDPRTQYF.

Only a few counts were recorded for this clonotype. The rearrangement uses TRBV5-1 and TRBJ1-3; D call uncertain. V lost 3 bases and J lost 3, with 7 bases in between. Germline V gene sequence: CDR1 SGHRS, CDR2 YFSETQ. The CDR3 has 13 amino acids. The DNA of the CDR3 is TGCGCCAGCAGCTCCCTTGATGGAAACACCATATATTTT. It encodes CASSSLDGNTIYF.

The CDR3 reads CASSSGQGITGELFF. In DNA, the CDR3 is TGTGCCAGCAGCTCGGGACAGGGGATCACCGGGGAGCTGTTTTTT. This sequence joins TRBV7-9 and TRBJ2-2; TRBD1 aligns across 10 bases. Trimming at V came to 4 bases and at J to 4 bases, leaving 3 bases not matched to a gene. This CDR3 is built from 15 residues. Germline assignment: CDR1 SEHNR and CDR2 FQNEAQ (reference sequence).

V and J are TRBV28 and TRBJ2-7; TRBD2 matches 10 bases. Losses at the gene ends were 1 base for V and 7 bases for J; bases not matched to a gene: 4. Per germline, CDR1 MDHEN and CDR2 SYDVKM. The CDR3 runs 14 residues. The CDR3: CASSLLSGRGEQYF. Written as DNA, the CDR3 is TGTGCCAGCAGTTTATTAAGCGGGAGGGGGGAGCAGTACTTC.

Details on this clonotype: A much bigger clone sits one base away, suggesting this may be a read error. The rearrangement links TRBV6-2 or TRBV6-3 to TRBJ2-7; a possible D gene is TRBD2 (5 bases). The CDR3 runs 13 residues. Germline V lookup: CDR1 MNHEY, CDR2 SVGEGT. CDR3 loop: CATTEGAFYEHYF. The DNA of the CDR3 is TGTGCCACTACCGAGGGAGCCTTCTACGAGCACTACTTC.

The V gene is TRBV7-9, the J gene TRBJ2-4; the match to TRBD1 covers 11 bases. The J segment lost 9 bases and the V segment lost 5 bases, leaving 6 bases of the junction unmatched. The CDR3 consists of 14 residues. Germline V lookup: CDR1 SEHNR, CDR2 FQNEAQ (reference sequence). The DNA of the CDR3 is TGTGCCAGCAGCACAACGGGACAGGGGGTCATTCAGTACTTC. It is translated as CASSTTGQGVIQYF.

V is TRBV5-1 and J is TRBJ2-3; D not resolved. Germline V gene data show CDR1 as SGHRS and CDR2 as YFSETQ. The CDR3 contains 15 residues. V shed 0 bases and J shed 2 bases, with 10 bases lying between them. The CDR3 nucleotides are TGCGCCAGCAGCTTGGGGAGAGGCTTCACAGATACGCAGTATTTT. Protein sequence: CASSLGRGFTDTQYF.

As for this clonotype: The junction departs from germline at one end; a sequencing error may be responsible. The chain uses TRBV11-1 and TRBJ2-7, with 9 positions matching TRBD1. Germline V gene sequence: CDR1 SGHAT, CDR2 FQDESV (reference sequence). The CDR3 covers 13 residues. CDR3 sequence reads: CVSSTTGGREQYF. CDR3 in DNA: TGTGTCAGCAGCACAACAGGGGGCAGGGAGCAGTACTTC.

This clonotype was detected only once. A single base separates this from a much larger clone, so it may be a read error. The CDR3 ends on some other residue instead of the conserved phenylalanine or tryptophan, so this is likely a read error. V is TRBV24-1 and J is TRBJ2-1; D uncertain. The V end lost 3 bases, the J end lost 1 base, and 6 bases lay between the germline ends. This CDR3 has 14 amino acids. Germline loops: CDR1 KGHDR, CDR2 SFDVKD. CDR3 DNA sequence: TGTGCCACCAGTGATCGCTATTCCTACAATGAGCAGTTCATC. This gives the protein CATSDRYSYNEQFI.

As for this clonotype: A much larger clonotype is one base distant, so this may be a read error. The rearrangement joins TRBV6-5 to TRBJ2-1, with TRBD2 identical over 10 bases. The germline CDR1 and CDR2 sequences are MNHEY and SVGAGI. V lost 5 bases to trimming and J lost 6 bases; unmatched junction nucleotides: 13. The CDR3 runs to 17 residues. The CDR3 is CASSVGVGTSVSNEQFF. DNA of the CDR3: TGTGCCAGCAGTGTAGGGGTCGGGACTAGCGTGAGCAATGAGCAGTTCTTC.

The sample holds many counts of this clonotype. This sequence joins TRBV4-3 and TRBJ2-7, with 10 bases lining up with TRBD2. This CDR3 has 15 amino acids. Trimming cost V 0 bases and J 4 bases; bases outside gene matches: 3. Germline loops: CDR1 LGHNA, CDR2 YSLEER. The CDR3 DNA reads TGCGCCAGCAGCCAAGAATGGACTAGCGGTTACGAGCAGTACTTC. It yields the protein CASSQEWTSGYEQYF.

The chain carries TRBV11-2 and TRBJ1-2; the D gene is possibly TRBD1 (5 bases). The CDR3 has 13 residues. V dropped 4 bases and J dropped 6 bases, with 12 bases sitting between them. Germline V gene sequence: CDR1 SGHAT, CDR2 FQNNGV. This chain's CDR3 is CASSSPGTNGYTF. The CDR3 DNA sequence: TGTGCCAGCAGCTCCCCAGGGACGAATGGCTACACCTTC.

This chain uses TRBV4-2 with TRBJ1-2; D may be TRBD1 (5 bases). The V end was cut by 6 bases, the J end by 4 bases, with 15 bases between. The CDR3 length is 14 residues. Germline V gene data show CDR1 as LGHNA and CDR2 as YNFKEQ. DNA for the CDR3: TGTGCCAGCAGAGCTGGACATGGAGCCTATGGCTACACCTTC. It is translated as CASRAGHGAYGYTF.

The table lists this clonotype with a count of one. The chain joins TRBV5-1 to TRBJ1-1; D remains ambiguous. The V gene's germline CDR1 is SGHRS and CDR2 YFSETQ. This CDR3 comprises 14 residues. Trimming removed 0 bases from V and 0 bases from J, with 6 bases in between. For the CDR3, the DNA is TGCGCCAGCAGCTTGGAGTGGGTGAACACTGAAGCTTTCTTT. Protein sequence: CASSLEWVNTEAFF.

The chain has TRBV6-1 and TRBJ2-2, with D tentatively TRBD2 (5 bases). This CDR3 comprises 15 residues. Germline lookup yields CDR1 MNHNS and CDR2 SASEGT. Between the trimmed V and J ends, which lost 4 bases and 6 bases, there was a span of 15 bases. CDR3 nucleotides: TGTGCCAGCAGTGGAGGGCGGTGGCTCGCCGGGGAGCTGTTTTTT. Translation gives CASSGGRWLAGELFF.

As concerns this clonotype: The missing conserved phenylalanine or tryptophan at the end of this CDR3 makes a read error likely. V gene TRBV9 combines with J gene TRBJ2-3; D unresolved. Germline values: CDR1 SGDLS, CDR2 YYNGEE. Trimming cost V 4 bases and J 3 bases, with 12 bases left between them. This CDR3 is 14 amino acids long. CDR3 in amino acids: CASSPGQSTDTQYS. CDR3 DNA: TGTGCCAGCAGCCCCGGCCAGAGTACAGATACGCAGTATTCT.

This chain links TRBV5-5 with TRBJ2-1; 7 bases agree with TRBD2. The CDR3 consists of 15 residues. Germline V CDR1 and CDR2: SGHKS, YYEKEE (reference sequence). The J segment lost 0 bases and the V segment lost 1 base, leaving 1 base of the junction unmatched. The CDR3 nucleotides are TGTGCCAGCAGCTTGACTAGCGACTCCTACAATGAGCAGTTCTTC. It codes for CASSLTSDSYNEQFF.

The sample holds a few counts of this clonotype. The V gene is TRBV24-1, the J gene TRBJ2-7, with 12 bases fitting TRBD2. The CDR3 covers 16 residues. J lost 4 bases, V lost 2 bases, and 5 bases had no gene match. Germline CDR1 is KGHDR and CDR2 is SFDVKD. As DNA, the CDR3 is TGTGCCACCAGTGATTATCCGACTAGCGGGAGATACGAGCAGTACTTC. Translation gives CATSDYPTSGRYEQYF.

This clonotype has a handful of counts. One base away lies a much larger clone, so this may be a sequencing read error. The chain couples TRBV12-3 or TRBV12-4 to TRBJ1-1; TRBD1 agrees at 7 bases. The CDR3 spans 14 residues. The CDR3 DNA reads TGTGCCAACAGTTTAAGACAGGGTGGTACTGAAGCTTTCTTT. Protein product: CANSLRQGGTEAFF.